This T cell receptor beta chain was captured by sequencing in a study of shared clonotypes between healthy human individuals. About the research overall: Every donor yielded three CD4 naive, three CD4 memory, two CD8 naive and one CD8 memory plate.

The naive CD8 population came from CD45RO-negative cells selected for CCR7, without terminally differentiated effector memory CD45RA+ cells. Note on this clone: Distinct nucleotide sequences in the sample also encode this CDR3.

Authors' data handling: Junction-only immunoSEQ sequences carried no quality scores, so filtering differed. Clones were sequenced by immunoSEQ multiplex PCR, and TCRdb holds only the in-frame ones, with some missing. The DNA was the basis for D and trimming; V, J and clone size are from that table. The sample carries millions of clones, 85% to 95% recorded once. The CDR3 is 16 amino acids. CDR1 and CDR2 (germline): SGHVS, FQNEAQ. V lost 0 bases to trimming and J lost 3 bases; unmatched junction nucleotides: 4. This receptor was taken from a man between 18 and 29 years old in good health. Some clones in this sample may be carry-over from other donors' samples. The source material was naive CD8+ T cells from PBMCs. The chain employs TRBV7-8 and TRBJ2-7; 11 positions match TRBD1. CDR3 sequence: CASSLAWTGGVYEQYF. In DNA form, the CDR3 reads TGTGCCAGCAGCTTAGCGTGGACAGGGGGCGTCTACGAGCAGTACTTC. Looking up the rest from reference TRBV7-8 and TRBJ2-7 gives the full variable domain: GAGVSQSPRYKVAKRGQDVALRCDPISGHVSLFWYQQALGQGPEFLTYFQNEAQLDKSGLPSDRFFAERPEGSVSTLKIQRTQQEDSAVYLCASSLAWTGGVYEQYFGPGTRLTVT.